This TCR beta chain was captured in a study of T cell clones after liver transplantation. Study summary: Three of eight recipients were HCV-positive; others had non-autoimmune, non-viral indications.

TCRdb's table, derived via immunoSEQ multiplex PCR, lists solely in-frame clones and lacks some. The sample lists about 75,000 clones; less than 90% were seen once. The length of the CDR3 is 14 residues. The ends were cut back, 10 bases at V and 3 bases at J, with 15 bases in the middle. Germline CDR1 and CDR2: ENHRY and SYGVKD. The TCR was taken from a human patient who received a liver transplant. The T cells may come from the graft donor. The source material was CD4+ T cells from blood, sampled around 48 months after liver transplant. The chain couples TRBV10-3 to TRBJ1-4; tentative D call: TRBD1 (5 bases). In DNA, the CDR3 is TGTGCCACTTCAAAACAGGTTCCTAATGAAAAACTGTTTTTT. It is translated as CATSKQVPNEKLFF.